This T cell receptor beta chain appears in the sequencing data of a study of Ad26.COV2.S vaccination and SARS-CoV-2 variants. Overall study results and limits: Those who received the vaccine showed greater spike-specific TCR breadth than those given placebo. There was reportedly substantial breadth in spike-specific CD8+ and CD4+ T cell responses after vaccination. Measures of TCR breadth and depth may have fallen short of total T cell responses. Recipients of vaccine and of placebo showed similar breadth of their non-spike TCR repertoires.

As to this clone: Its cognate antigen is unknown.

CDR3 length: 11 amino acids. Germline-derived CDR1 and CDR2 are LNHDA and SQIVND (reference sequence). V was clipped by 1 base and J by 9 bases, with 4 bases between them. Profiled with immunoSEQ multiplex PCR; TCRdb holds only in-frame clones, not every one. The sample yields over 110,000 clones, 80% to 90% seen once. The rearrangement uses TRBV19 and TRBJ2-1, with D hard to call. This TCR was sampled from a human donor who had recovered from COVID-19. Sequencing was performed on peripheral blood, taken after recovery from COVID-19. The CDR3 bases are TGTGCCAGTAGTATAGGGGGTGAGCAGTTCTTC. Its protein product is CASSIGGEQFF.